Each of the 18 T cell receptor beta chains below was sequenced from the same sample in a study of T cells expressing NK-cell markers. TCRdb reprocessed the 5' RACE reads, keeping one entry per CDR3 protein, no DNA. The sample is made up of roughly 420,000 distinct CDR3 sequences, and the top ten hold 6% to 9.5% of it. Sequenced sample: blood T cells: a sorted CD56 or NKG2C T cell subset, CD4+ or CD8+ T cells, or bulk PBMC T cells (not recorded which). The receptor set was obtained from a woman aged 18 to 69 in good health.

J is TRBJ2-1 and V is TRBV19; lacking DNA, the TRBD1 call made by TCRdb goes unchecked. Germline V gene data show CDR1 as LNHDA and CDR2 as SQIVND (reference sequence). The CDR3 runs 15 residues. This CDR3 is CASSIGGTAYNEQFF. Together with reference TRBV19 and TRBJ2-1, the CDR3 gives the full variable domain: DGGITQSPKYLFRKEGQNVTLSCEQNLNHDAMYWYRQDPGQGLRLIYYSQIVNDFQKGDIAEGYSVSREKKESFPLTVTSAQKNPTAFYLCASSIGGTAYNEQFFGPGTRLTVL.

The rearrangement links TRBV15 to TRBJ2-2; lacking DNA, the TRBD1 call made by TCRdb goes unchecked. This CDR3 has 16 amino acids. The germline CDR1 and CDR2 sequences are LNHNV and YYDKDF (reference sequence). CDR3 amino acids: CATSTLLDRVFGELFF.

V is TRBV11-2 and J is TRBJ2-7. CDR3 length: 14 amino acids. Germline CDR1 and CDR2: SGHAT and FQNNGV. This chain's CDR3 is CASSNRRGSYEQYF.

V usage is TRBV28 and J usage is TRBJ2-7; as DNA is missing, the TRBD2 call by TCRdb cannot be tested. From germline, CDR1 is MDHEN and CDR2 SYDVKM. The length of the CDR3 is 17 residues. The CDR3 reads CASSLEGLAAPSYEQYF.

The chain combines TRBV19 with TRBJ1-1; TCRdb's D call, TRBD1, is unchecked because there is no DNA. Germline CDR1 and CDR2: LNHDA and SQIVND (reference sequence). CDR3 length equals 17 residues. The CDR3: CASISPTSDRVGTEAFF.

The chain joins TRBV7-3 to TRBJ1-1. This CDR3 spans 15 amino acids. The germline gives CDR1 SGHTA, CDR2 FQGTGA. The CDR3 spells CASSLMGGVGTEAFF.

The V call is TRBV7-8, the J call TRBJ2-5. The CDR3 runs 14 residues. The germline V gene encodes CDR1 SGHVS and CDR2 FQNEAQ. The CDR3 reads CASSLESYLETQYF.

The rearrangement links TRBV14 to TRBJ2-3. The CDR3 loop spans 14 amino acids. CDR1 is SGHDN, CDR2 FVKESK, per germline. CDR3: CASSQQLGSDTQYF.

The gene calls are TRBV6-5 and TRBJ1-1. Germline V lookup: CDR1 MNHEY, CDR2 SVGAGI. The CDR3 covers 14 residues. CDR3 amino acids: CASSYIQRNTEAFF.

The chain recombines TRBV20-1 with TRBJ2-7; the D gene TCRdb calls, TRBD2, cannot be checked with no DNA. Germline-derived CDR1 and CDR2 are DFQATT and SNEGSKA (reference sequence). CDR3 length equals 12 residues. Here the CDR3 reads CSASDRLYEQYF.

The CDR3 sequence: CASSAWTGGYTEAFF. This sequence joins TRBV2 and TRBJ1-1; the D call of TRBD1 rests on TCRdb alone, since no DNA is present to check it. Germline CDR1 SNHLY, CDR2 FYNNEI. The CDR3 is made up of 15 amino acids.

The chain couples TRBV7-3 to TRBJ2-2; TCRdb returns TRBD2, unconfirmable since there is no DNA. The CDR3 runs 16 residues. Germline CDR1 SGHTA, CDR2 FQGTGA. Here the CDR3 reads CASRPGGGINTGELFF.

The chain employs TRBV5-5 and TRBJ2-5. Germline V gives CDR1 SGHKS, CDR2 YYEKEE (reference sequence). The CDR3 runs to 11 residues. The CDR3 protein is CASSLWETQYF.

V is TRBV28 and J is TRBJ1-1; TCRdb gives TRBD1 as the D gene, but with no DNA this cannot be confirmed. The CDR3 is 13 amino acids. The germline V gene has CDR1 MDHEN and CDR2 SYDVKM. CDR3 residues: CASTPGGNTEAFF.

CDR3 residues: CASSRELGGTGELFF. The genes are TRBV4-3 and TRBJ2-2. Germline V gives CDR1 LGHNA, CDR2 YSLEER. The CDR3 extends over 15 amino acids.

CDR3 region: CASSSTGVGELFF. The chain employs TRBV7-2 and TRBJ2-2; with no DNA, the TCRdb D assignment of TRBD1 cannot be verified. CDR1 and CDR2 (germline): SGHTA, FQGNSA. The CDR3 covers 13 residues.

The chain couples TRBV12-5 to TRBJ1-3; TCRdb gives TRBD1 as the D gene, but with no DNA this cannot be confirmed. The germline V gene encodes CDR1 LGHNT and CDR2 FRNRAP. This CDR3 comprises 16 residues. The CDR3 reads CASALTRESSGNTIYF.

V usage is TRBV6-6 and J usage is TRBJ1-1. The germline V gene has CDR1 MNHNY and CDR2 SVGAGI (reference sequence). CDR3 length: 13 residues. The CDR3 loop reads CASRPSDFTEAFF.